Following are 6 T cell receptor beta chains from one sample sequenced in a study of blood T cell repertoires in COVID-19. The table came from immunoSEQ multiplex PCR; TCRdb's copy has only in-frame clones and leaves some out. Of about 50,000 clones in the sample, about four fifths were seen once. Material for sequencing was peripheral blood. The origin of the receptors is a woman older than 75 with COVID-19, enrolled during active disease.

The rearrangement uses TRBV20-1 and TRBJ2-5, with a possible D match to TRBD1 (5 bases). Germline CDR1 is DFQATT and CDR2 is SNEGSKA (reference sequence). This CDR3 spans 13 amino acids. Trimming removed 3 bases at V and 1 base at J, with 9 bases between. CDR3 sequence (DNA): TGCAGTGCTAGTTTGGGGCCCCAAGAGACCCAGTACTTC. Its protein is CSASLGPQETQYF.

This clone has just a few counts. The CDR3, as DNA: TGTGCCAGCAGTTACTGGGACAGGGGGTTTTATGGCTACACCTTC. Translated, it gives CASSYWDRGFYGYTF. V usage is TRBV6-5 and J usage is TRBJ1-2, with 11 positions matching TRBD1. Germline V lookup: CDR1 MNHEY, CDR2 SVGAGI. There are 15 residues in the CDR3. The trim removed 1 base at V and 5 bases at J, leaving 3 bases unmatched.

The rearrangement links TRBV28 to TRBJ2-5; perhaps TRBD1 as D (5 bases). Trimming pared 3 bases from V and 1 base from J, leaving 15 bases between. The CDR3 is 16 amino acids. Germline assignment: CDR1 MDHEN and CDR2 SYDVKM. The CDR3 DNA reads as TGTGCCAGCAGTTTTGGTAAGGGGCCCGGCCAAGAGACCCAGTACTTC. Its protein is CASSFGKGPGQETQYF.

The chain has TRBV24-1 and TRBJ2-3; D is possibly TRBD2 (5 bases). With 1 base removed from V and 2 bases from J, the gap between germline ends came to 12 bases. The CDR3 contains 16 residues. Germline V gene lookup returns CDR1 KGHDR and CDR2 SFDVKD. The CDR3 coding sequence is TGTGCCACCAGTGATTTCCACGGGAAGAACACAGATACGCAGTATTTT. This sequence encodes CATSDFHGKNTDTQYF.

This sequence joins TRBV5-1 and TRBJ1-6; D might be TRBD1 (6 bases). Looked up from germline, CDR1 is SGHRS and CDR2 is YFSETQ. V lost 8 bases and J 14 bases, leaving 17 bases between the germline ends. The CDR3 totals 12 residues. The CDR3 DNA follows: TGCGCCAGTCGGGACAAATTTTTTACCCTCCACTTT. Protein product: CASRDKFFTLHF.

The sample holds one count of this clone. CDR3 bases: TGTGCCAGCTCACTTGGGACAAACACTGAAGCTTTCTTT. Translated, it gives CASSLGTNTEAFF. The chain links TRBV18 to TRBJ1-1, with D possibly TRBD1 on 6 matching bases. CDR1 KGHSH and CDR2 LQKENI come from the germline V gene. Trimming removed 4 bases at V and 2 bases at J, with 8 bases between. This CDR3 has 13 amino acids.